This TCR beta chain was sequenced for a study of blood T cells in healthy people across ages. Study-wide points: Estimates drawn from one million T cells were deemed to understate diversity. Roughly linearly, TCR beta diversity per million T cells fell as age increased. Fewer expanded clones and more diversity marked long-lived versus aged donors.

This CDR3 contains 11 residues. Germline V gives CDR1 SGHRS, CDR2 YFSETQ. This clonotype was recorded only once. Its specificity is not known. At one of its ends the junction is not consistent with the germline gene, which may arise from a read error. Drawing of peripheral blood yielded 7.5 to 10 milliliters from each donor. Using a J-beta primer mix together with a sample-barcoded 5' primer, a second PCR was run for about 7 to 12 cycles. TCRdb re-analysed the 5' RACE reads in MiXCR, keeping a single row per CDR3 protein. The repertoire consists of 1.4 million to 1.5 million distinct CDR3 sequences, with around two fifths occurring once and the leading ten covering roughly 7.7%.

The source of this sequence is a woman aged 18-29 years in good health. Sequencing was performed on blood. The V call is TRBV5-1, the J call TRBJ2-1; D ambiguous. The CDR3 DNA is TGCGCCAGCAGCTTGAGGAATGAGCTGTTCTTC. The encoded protein is CASSLRNELFF.